These T cell receptor beta chains were read from a single sample in a study of cytomegalovirus exposure and HLA in healthy donors. This table comes from immunoSEQ multiplex PCR, and its TCRdb copy is limited to in-frame clones, with some not included. Among approximately 210,000 clones listed, around 85% were seen once. The sequenced sample consisted of PBMCs. Receptors were obtained from a man aged 18 to 35 in good health and CMV-seronegative. The CDR3 runs from the conserved cysteine through the conserved F or W.

len	v_gene	j_gene	CDR3aa
16	TRBV7-2	TRBJ2-7	CASSLGAGTGVGEQYF
14	TRBV18	TRBJ1-1	CASSPQGGDTEAFF
17	TRBV7-2	TRBJ2-3	CASSLALLAGSTDTQYF
15	TRBV7-9	TRBJ1-1	CASSPTRGRGTEAFF
15	TRBV11-2	TRBJ2-3	CASSLSGSRGDTQYF
18	TRBV4-3	TRBJ2-3	CASSQAPAGTESTDTQYF
11	TRBV6-6	TRBJ2-7	CASRQGYEQYF
15	TRBV11-2	TRBJ2-4	CASSPGTSAKNIQYF
14	TRBV13	TRBJ2-7	CASSSSGLAYEQYF
15	TRBV7-2	TRBJ2-7	CASSPAGTSGYEQYF
16	TRBV5-6	TRBJ2-7	CASSLVDREPTGEQYF
17	TRBV19	TRBJ1-3	CASSINRAGHSGNTIYF
15	TRBV15	.	CATSRVGGGPGEQYF
13	TRBV6-6	.	CASNWDRAFEQYF
15	TRBV28	TRBJ2-3	CASSLGQGGADTQYF
16	TRBV4-2	TRBJ2-3	CASSQDTKRITDTQYF
15	TRBV6-6	TRBJ1-1	CASSYSVLANTEAFF
14	TRBV6-5	TRBJ2-2	CASLRTSGTGELFF
13	TRBV7-9	TRBJ1-2	CSSSRPRGYGYTF
15	TRBV7-8	TRBJ2-2	CASSSSGGPTGELFF
12	TRBV30	TRBJ1-6	CAWNRVRSPLHF
15	TRBV11-2	TRBJ2-1	CASSPIAGSTNEQFF
13	TRBV2	TRBJ1-5	CASEQGGNQPQHF
15	TRBV11-2	TRBJ2-5	CASSLVLAGEETQYF
16	TRBV4-2	.	CASSQDVPGGMYEQYF
14	TRBV30	TRBJ2-3	CAWSGSGEVDTQYF
15	TRBV4-1	.	CASSQGQGSSYEQYF
13	TRBV2	TRBJ1-2	CASSVTNLYGYTF
14	TRBV11-3	TRBJ2-1	CASSWGQGPHEQFF
12	TRBV29-1	TRBJ1-2	CTIGDFNYGYTF
13	TRBV7-8	TRBJ2-5	CASSLDRMETQYF